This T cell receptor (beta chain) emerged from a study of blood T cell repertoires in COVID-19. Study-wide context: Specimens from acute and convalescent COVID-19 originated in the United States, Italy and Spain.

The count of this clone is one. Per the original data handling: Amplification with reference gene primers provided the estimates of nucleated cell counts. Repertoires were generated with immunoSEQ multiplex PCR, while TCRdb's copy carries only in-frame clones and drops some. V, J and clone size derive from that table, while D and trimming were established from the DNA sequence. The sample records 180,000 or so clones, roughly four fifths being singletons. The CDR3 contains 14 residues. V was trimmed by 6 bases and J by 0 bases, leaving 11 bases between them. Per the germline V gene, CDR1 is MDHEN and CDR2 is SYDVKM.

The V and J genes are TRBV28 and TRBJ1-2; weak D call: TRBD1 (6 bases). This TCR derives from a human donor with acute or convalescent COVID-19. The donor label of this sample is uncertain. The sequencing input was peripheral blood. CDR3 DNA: TGTGCCAGCAGCACAGGGCCAGCTAACTATGGCTACACCTTC. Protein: CASSTGPANYGYTF.